This TCR beta chain was sequenced during a study of T-cell reconstitution after alpha-beta-depleted transplantation in children. Germline CDR1 MNHEY, CDR2 SVGEGT. The CDR3 loop spans 15 amino acids. V lost 2 bases and J lost 6, with 15 bases in between. TCRbeta library preparation incorporated unique molecular identifiers. TCRdb analysed the PCR reads with MiXCR anew, one entry per CDR3 protein. The sample consists of around 93,000 distinct CDR3 sequences, 7% to 10% of them appearing once. This clonotype was seen ten or more times. Source: PBMCs from the stem cell graft donor, taken from the stem cell graft. This sequence originates from a human donor who donated a stem cell graft to a child with congenital amegakaryocytic thrombocytopenia. This chain uses TRBV6-2 or TRBV6-3 with TRBJ2-3; D unresolved. The CDR3 DNA sequence: TGTGCCAGCAGTTACGGGCTACCCAGTTCCGATACGCAGTATTTT. Its protein is CASSYGLPSSDTQYF.